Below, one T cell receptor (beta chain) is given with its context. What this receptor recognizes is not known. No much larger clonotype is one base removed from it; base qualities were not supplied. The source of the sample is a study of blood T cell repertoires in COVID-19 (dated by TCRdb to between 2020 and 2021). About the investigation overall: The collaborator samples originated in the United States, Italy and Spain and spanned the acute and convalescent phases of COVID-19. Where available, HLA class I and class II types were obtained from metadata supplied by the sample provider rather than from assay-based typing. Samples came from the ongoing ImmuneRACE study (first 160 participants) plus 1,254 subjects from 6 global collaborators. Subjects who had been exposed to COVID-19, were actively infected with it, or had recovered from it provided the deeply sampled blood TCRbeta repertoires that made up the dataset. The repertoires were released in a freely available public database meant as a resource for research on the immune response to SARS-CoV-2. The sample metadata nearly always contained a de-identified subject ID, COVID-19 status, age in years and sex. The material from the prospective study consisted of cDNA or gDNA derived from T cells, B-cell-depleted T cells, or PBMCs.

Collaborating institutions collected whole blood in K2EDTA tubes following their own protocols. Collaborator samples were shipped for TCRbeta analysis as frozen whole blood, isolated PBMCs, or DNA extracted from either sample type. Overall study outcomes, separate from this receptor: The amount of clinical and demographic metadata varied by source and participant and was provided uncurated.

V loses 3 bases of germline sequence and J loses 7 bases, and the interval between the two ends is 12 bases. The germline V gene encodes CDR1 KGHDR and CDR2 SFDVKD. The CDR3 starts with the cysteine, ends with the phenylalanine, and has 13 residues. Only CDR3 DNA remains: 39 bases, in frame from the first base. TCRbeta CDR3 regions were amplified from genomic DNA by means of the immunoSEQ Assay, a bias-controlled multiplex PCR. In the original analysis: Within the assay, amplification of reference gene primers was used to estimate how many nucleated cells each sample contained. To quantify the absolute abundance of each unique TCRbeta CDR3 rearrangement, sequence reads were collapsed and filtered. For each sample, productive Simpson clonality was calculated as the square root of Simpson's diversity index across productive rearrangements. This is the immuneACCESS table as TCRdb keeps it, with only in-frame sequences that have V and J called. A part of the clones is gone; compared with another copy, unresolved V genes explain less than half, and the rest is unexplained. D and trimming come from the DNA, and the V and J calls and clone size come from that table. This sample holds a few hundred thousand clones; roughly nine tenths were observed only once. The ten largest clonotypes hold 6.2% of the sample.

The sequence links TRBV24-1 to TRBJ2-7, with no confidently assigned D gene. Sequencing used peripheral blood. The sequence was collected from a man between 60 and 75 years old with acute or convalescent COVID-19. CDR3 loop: CATSDPLESEQYF. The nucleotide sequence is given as TGTGCCACCAGTGATCCCCTAGAATCGGAGCAGTACTTC.